This T cell receptor (beta chain) was identified during a study of T cell responses to AZD1222 COVID-19 vaccine. Germline CDR1 is LNHDA and CDR2 is SQIVND (reference sequence). V shed 5 bases, J shed 8 bases, and the junction held 16 bases outside the gene matches. The CDR3 has 16 residues. Produced via immunoSEQ multiplex PCR; TCRdb's table is partial and in-frame only. The data contain some 120,000 clones, 75% to 90% of them singletons. Study observations and caveats: As reported, nearly half of all spike-specific TCRs target variant regions that are unmutated. Two doses of AZD1222 preceded a rise in Spike-specific TCR breadth and depth.

To note about this clone: What it recognizes is unknown.

Sequencing used peripheral blood, obtained on day 0 of MenACWY control vaccination. V gene TRBV19 combines with J gene TRBJ2-7, with 9 bases fitting TRBD1. The receptor was isolated from an adult in good health. The CDR3 coding sequence is TGTGCCAGTAGTGACCCGGGACAGGGCAGAGGGACCCAGCAGTACTTC. Its protein product is CASSDPGQGRGTQQYF.